A single sample is the source of the 20 T cell receptor beta chains below, sequenced in a study of blood T cell repertoires in COVID-19 (dated by TCRdb to about 2020). To prepare the library, the immunoSEQ multiplex PCR assay was applied. Entries here come from immuneACCESS through TCRdb and include only in-frame sequences with V and J called. Some clones fail to appear in such tables; in the studies checked, an unresolved V gene covers under half of the shortfall, and the cause of the remainder is unknown. For this sample the table gives fewer than 150,000 clones, of which more than 70% were detected only once. Around 4.5% of the sample belongs to the ten largest clones. Sequences were obtained from peripheral blood. Receptors originate from a human donor in a cohort sampled during active COVID-19.

The chain uses TRBV4-3 and TRBJ2-1; 9 nucleotides line up with TRBD1. The ends lost 1 base at V and 4 bases at J; junction bases unmatched: 5. This CDR3 region has 16 residues. Germline V gene lookup returns CDR1 LGHNA and CDR2 YSLEER. The DNA of the CDR3 is TGCGCCAGCAGCCAAGGCGGGACAGGGAAATACAATGAGCAGTTCTTC. Residues: CASSQGGTGKYNEQFF.

The chain recombines TRBV5-1 with TRBJ2-5; 7 nucleotides line up with TRBD2. The V gene's germline CDR1 is SGHRS and CDR2 YFSETQ. The CDR3 is 13 residues long. Trimming took 4 bases from V and 7 from J; bases not matched to a gene: 7. In DNA, the CDR3 is TGCGCCAGCAGCCCCGCGGGGGACCCGACCCAGTACTTC. This gives the protein CASSPAGDPTQYF.

J is TRBJ2-5 and V is TRBV6-5; D is perhaps TRBD2 (6 bases). V lost 11 bases and J lost 6, with 16 bases in between. This CDR3 contains 12 residues. Germline V gene lookup returns CDR1 MNHEY and CDR2 SVGAGI. The CDR3 DNA reads as TGTGCCTCCGGGGGACTCTTAAAGACCCAGTACTTC. Translated, it gives CASGGLLKTQYF.

This clone appeared a single time. J is TRBJ2-7 and V is TRBV4-3; the D is unclear. CDR3 length equals 18 residues. Germline-derived CDR1 and CDR2 are LGHNA and YSLEER. Between the trimmed V and J ends, which lost 0 bases and 1 base, there was a span of 19 bases. This CDR3 is CASSQDWSSATTSYEQYF. CDR3 sequence (DNA): TGCGCCAGCAGCCAAGATTGGTCGAGCGCCACAACATCCTACGAGCAGTACTTC.

In nucleotides, the CDR3 is TGTGCCAGCAGCTTCCCTAGCACAGATACGCAGTATTTT. It specifies CASSFPSTDTQYF. The chain combines TRBV7-2 with TRBJ2-3; D not certain. The V end was cut by 3 bases, the J end by 0 bases, with 4 bases between. This CDR3 is 13 amino acids long. Germline CDR1 SGHTA, CDR2 FQGNSA.

The V call is TRBV10-2, the J call TRBJ1-1; TRBD1 is a possible D gene (5 bases). Germline lookup yields CDR1 WSHSY and CDR2 SAAADI. V gave up 8 bases and J gave up 0 bases, with 13 bases separating them. The CDR3 has 14 amino acids. CDR3 protein: CASRNQGMNTEAFF. CDR3 coding DNA: TGCGCCAGCCGGAATCAGGGCATGAACACTGAAGCTTTCTTT.

The rearrangement links TRBV4-1 to TRBJ1-4; D gene unclear. The CDR3 runs 15 residues. V shed 0 bases and J shed 7 bases, with 12 bases lying between them. CDR1 MGHRA and CDR2 YSYEKL come from the germline V gene. The CDR3 region is CASSQDTFSSEKLFF. CDR3 DNA: TGCGCCAGCAGCCAAGACACCTTCTCGAGTGAAAAACTGTTTTTT.

J is TRBJ2-1 and V is TRBV12-3 or TRBV12-4, with D possibly matching TRBD2 (6 bases). V was trimmed by 6 bases and J by 9 bases, leaving 15 bases between them. The CDR3 consists of 13 residues. The CDR3 nucleotides read TGTGCCAGCAGCCCAGAGGGAGCGGGTGAGCAGTTCTTC. Residues: CASSPEGAGEQFF.

The rearrangement uses TRBV18 and TRBJ1-5; 7 bases are shared with TRBD1. The germline CDR1 and CDR2 sequences are KGHSH and LQKENI. The CDR3 is 13 amino acids. The J segment lost 3 bases and the V segment lost 8 bases, leaving 4 bases of the junction unmatched. CDR3 region: CASLQGPNQPQHF. The CDR3 DNA reads as TGTGCCAGCCTACAGGGGCCCAATCAGCCCCAGCATTTT.

V usage is TRBV20-1 and J usage is TRBJ2-1, with unresolved D. V lost 6 bases and J 6 bases, leaving 9 bases between the germline ends. In germline, CDR1 is DFQATT, CDR2 SNEGSKA (reference sequence). The CDR3 is made up of 11 amino acids. CDR3 in amino acids: CSARVVNEQFF. The DNA of the CDR3 is TGCAGTGCCCGGGTGGTCAATGAGCAGTTCTTC.

The rearrangement links TRBV25-1 to TRBJ2-2, with TRBD2 as a possible D gene (6 bases). Germline CDR1 and CDR2: MGHDK and SYGVNS. Trimming shortened V by 4 bases and J by 5 bases, and 14 bases separated the two germline ends. CDR3 length: 15 amino acids. CDR3 sequence reads: CASSGFTGVTGELFF. CDR3 DNA: TGTGCCAGCAGTGGATTTACGGGGGTGACCGGGGAGCTGTTTTTT.

A few counts support this clone. The genes are TRBV27 and TRBJ2-1, with D uncertain. The CDR3 extends over 14 amino acids. V was trimmed by 8 bases and J by 1 base, leaving 12 bases between them. Per the germline V gene, CDR1 is MNHEY and CDR2 is SMNVEV (reference sequence). CDR3 region: CASWRSGSYNEQFF. CDR3 nucleotides: TGTGCCAGCTGGAGAAGTGGGTCCTACAATGAGCAGTTCTTC.

The chain uses TRBV5-1 and TRBJ2-7, with TRBD1 matching over 8 bases. This CDR3 comprises 15 residues. Unmatched junction bases numbered 11, after V lost 4 bases and J lost 5 bases. CDR1 is SGHRS and CDR2 is YFSETQ in the germline V gene. The CDR3 loop reads CASSPGGQGTHEQYF. The CDR3 DNA reads as TGCGCCAGCAGCCCGGGCGGACAGGGCACCCACGAGCAGTACTTC.

The V and J genes are TRBV5-1 and TRBJ1-5, with D hard to call. Between the trimmed V and J ends, which lost 5 bases and 5 bases, there was a span of 17 bases. CDR1 and CDR2 (germline): SGHRS, YFSETQ. The CDR3 has 15 residues. The CDR3 DNA follows: TGCGCCAGCAGTCCCGTGGCAGGTTCTCATCAGCCCCAGCATTTT. It yields the protein CASSPVAGSHQPQHF.

The chain recombines TRBV6-6 with TRBJ2-7, with 8 nucleotides matching TRBD1. Trimming removed 5 bases from V and 2 bases from J; junction bases left unmatched: 5. Germline loops: CDR1 MNHNY, CDR2 SVGAGI (reference sequence). This CDR3 has 14 residues. The CDR3 coding sequence is TGTGCCAGCAGTCACGGACAGGGTACCTACGAGCAGTACGTC. Its translation is CASSHGQGTYEQYV.

The CDR3: CASSQNIPGEQYV. DNA for the CDR3: TGTGCCAGCAGCCAAAATATCCCAGGGGAGCAGTACGTC. The chain has TRBV13 and TRBJ2-7; possibly TRBD1 for D (5 bases). Germline CDR1 reads PRHDT; CDR2 reads FYEKMQ (reference sequence). There are 13 residues in the CDR3. The ends were cut back, 5 bases at V and 7 bases at J, with 15 bases in the middle.

The V call is TRBV7-2, the J call TRBJ2-7; D is perhaps TRBD2 (7 bases). The CDR3 length is 15 residues. The V end was cut by 3 bases, the J end by 0 bases, with 12 bases between. Germline values: CDR1 SGHTA, CDR2 FQGNSA. This chain's CDR3 is CASSFLGGDSYEQYF. The CDR3 bases are TGTGCCAGCAGCTTTCTAGGGGGGGACTCCTACGAGCAGTACTTC.

The chain recombines TRBV7-3 with TRBJ2-3; the D gene is possibly TRBD2 (7 bases). This CDR3 region has 15 residues. The V and J ends lost 5 bases and 2 bases respectively, with 14 bases between them. Germline CDR1 reads SGHTA; CDR2 reads FQGTGA. The CDR3 here is CASSTAGGLTDTQYF. DNA for the CDR3: TGTGCCAGCAGCACAGCCGGGGGGCTCACAGATACGCAGTATTTT. The variable domain in full, with the rest retrieved from reference TRBV7-3 and TRBJ2-3, is GAGVSQTPSNKVTEKGKYVELRCDPISGHTALYWYRQSLGQGPEFLIYFQGTGAADDSGLPNDRFFAVRPEGSVSTLKIQRTERGDSAVYLCASSTAGGLTDTQYFGPGTRLTVL.

This rearrangement joins TRBV5-6 to TRBJ1-2, with D uncertain. The CDR3 is 15 amino acids. V lost 4 bases, J lost 5 bases, and 18 bases lay in between. The germline V gene has CDR1 SGHDT and CDR2 YYEEEE. The CDR3 nucleotides are TGTGCCAGCAGCGCGACGGCGTCGGGAGCATATGGCTACACCTTC. This gives the protein CASSATASGAYGYTF.

This clone was detected only a few times. The chain has TRBV6-4 and TRBJ2-3; the match to TRBD2 covers 8 bases. Germline V gene data show CDR1 as MRHNA and CDR2 as SNTAGT. Trimming removed 0 bases from V and 1 base from J; junction bases left unmatched: 0. The CDR3 is made up of 15 amino acids. CDR3 protein: CASSDSRGGTDTQYF. The CDR3 nucleotides are TGTGCCAGCAGTGACTCGCGGGGGGGCACAGATACGCAGTATTTT.